This T cell receptor beta chain stems from a study of T cells in Graves' hyperthyroidism and ophthalmopathy. Study results and limitations: Ophthalmopathy could be told apart from stable hyperthyroidism with a 13 V-J model.

The length of the CDR3 is 14 residues. With V trimmed by 1 base and J by 7 bases, 4 bases remained unmatched. Germline CDR1 reads SGHNT; CDR2 reads YENEEA. Amplification of TCR beta CDR3 regions used RNA as the template. HTBI primers drove first-round RT-PCR of the TCR CDR3. Via MiXCR, TCRdb re-called the multiplex PCR reads, giving one row per CDR3 protein. This sample has a few hundred thousand distinct CDR3 sequences, with 25% found just once. Orbital computed tomography, thyroid ultrasound, serum thyroxine and TRAb, and clinical symptoms together informed the diagnoses. This clonotype was seen only a few times. Its antigen is unknown.

Material for sequencing was blood. The receptor was derived from a middle-aged man with Graves' hyperthyroidism. The rearrangement joins TRBV11-3 to TRBJ2-1; TRBD1 matches 7 bases. The DNA of the CDR3 is TGTGCCAGCAGCTTAGGGGGGACAGAAAATGAGCAGTTCTTC. Translated, it gives CASSLGGTENEQFF.